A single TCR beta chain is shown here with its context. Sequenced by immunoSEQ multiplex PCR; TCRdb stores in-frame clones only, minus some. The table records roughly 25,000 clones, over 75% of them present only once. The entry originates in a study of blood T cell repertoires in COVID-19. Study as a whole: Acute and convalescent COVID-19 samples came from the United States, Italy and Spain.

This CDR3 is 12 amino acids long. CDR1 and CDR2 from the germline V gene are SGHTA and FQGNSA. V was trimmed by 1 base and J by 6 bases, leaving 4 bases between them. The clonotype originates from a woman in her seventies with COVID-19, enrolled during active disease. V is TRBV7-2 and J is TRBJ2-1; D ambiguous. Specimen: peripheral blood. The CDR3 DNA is TGTGCCAGCAGCTTAGGGGCCAATGAGCAGTTCTTC. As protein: CASSLGANEQFF.